This note documents a single T cell receptor (beta chain) sequence. Its antigen is unknown. Looked up from germline, CDR1 is SGHTA and CDR2 is FQGNSA. With 1 base clipped from V and 5 bases from J, the junction kept 6 bases outside the gene matches. The CDR3 length is 15 residues. This entry belongs to a study of beta chain features in type 1 diabetes. Study conclusions and caveats: A moderate, significant TCRB CDR3 shortening appeared in type 1 diabetes across four CD4+ subsets. It was possible that PCR favored shorter templates, equally so in patients and controls. Compared to healthy donors, patients appeared to have naive, central memory and Treg TCRB repertoires that were more alike.

Since all of the isolated RNA was reverse transcribed, expressed TCRB transcripts were what got sequenced. Sequencing was performed with immunoSEQ multiplex PCR; in TCRdb, only in-frame clones are kept and a portion is missing. The sample yields a few hundred thousand clones, 9.6% seen once. Specimen: central memory CD4+ T cells from blood. This clonotype was obtained from a man aged 25-45 years with type 1 diabetes. The J gene is TRBJ2-5, the V gene TRBV7-2; TRBD2 aligns across 8 bases. The CDR3 DNA sequence: TGTGCCAGCAGCTTAGATACGGGAGGGCCGGAGACCCAGTACTTC. Its translation: CASSLDTGGPETQYF.